The 15 T cell receptor beta chains in this list originate from one sample, sequenced in a study of shared clonotypes between healthy human individuals. Sequenced by immunoSEQ multiplex PCR; TCRdb stores in-frame clones only, minus some. Among approximately 640,000 clones listed, around 90% were seen once. Sequencing was performed on memory CD8+ T cells from PBMCs. Subset in this sample: CD45RO+ cells pooled with CCR7-negative TemRA cells. Source of these receptors: a man younger than 30 in good health. Some clones in this sample may be carry-over from other donors' samples.

The rearrangement uses TRBV21-1 and TRBJ2-2; the table assigns TRBD2, which was not confirmed against the DNA. TRBV21-1 is reported as a pseudogene. This CDR3 spans 18 amino acids. CDR3 DNA: TGTGCCAGCAGCAGACGGCCTGGACTAGCGGGAAACACCGGGGAGCTGTTTTTT. Its translation is CASSRRPGLAGNTGELFF.

The chain carries TRBV27 and TRBJ2-2, with 7 positions matching TRBD2. Germline CDR1 reads MNHEY; CDR2 reads SMNVEV (reference sequence). CDR3 length: 15 amino acids. Trimming removed 3 bases from V and 4 bases from J; junction bases left unmatched: 5. CDR3 amino acids: CASSFGREGTGELFF. The DNA of the CDR3 is TGTGCCAGCAGTTTTGGGAGGGAGGGCACCGGGGAGCTGTTTTTT.

The CDR3 DNA sequence: TGTGCCAGCAGTGAAGCCGCGGGACTACTAAAATATGAGCAGTTCTTC. It yields the protein CASSEAAGLLKYEQFF. V and J are TRBV2 and TRBJ2-1, with 7 bases identical to TRBD2. Germline V gives CDR1 SNHLY, CDR2 FYNNEI. J gave up 8 bases and V 0 bases, and 10 bases lay outside the gene matches. The CDR3 is 16 residues long.

The V call is TRBV28, the J call TRBJ2-7, with D perhaps TRBD1 (5 bases). CDR3 length: 13 residues. Germline V gene lookup returns CDR1 MDHEN and CDR2 SYDVKM. Trimming left V 6 bases short and J 4 bases short, with 13 bases between. The CDR3: CASRTEGPYEQYF. DNA for the CDR3: TGTGCCAGCAGGACAGAAGGTCCTTACGAGCAGTACTTC.

CDR3 nucleotides: TGTGCCAGCAGTTTCGGGCTCGGGGGGCGCCCCCAGTACTTC. Translating it yields CASSFGLGGRPQYF. V gene TRBV28 combines with J gene TRBJ2-5; D might be TRBD2 (7 bases). The germline V gene encodes CDR1 MDHEN and CDR2 SYDVKM. V gave up 3 bases and J gave up 9 bases, with 17 bases separating them. CDR3 size: 14 residues.

For this clone: The same CDR3 can be traced to other DNA sequences in this sample. This chain connects TRBV28 to TRBJ2-7; TRBD1 aligns across 11 bases. Germline V gene data show CDR1 as MDHEN and CDR2 as SYDVKM. Unmatched junction bases numbered 7, after V lost 9 bases and J lost 3 bases. The CDR3 is made up of 14 amino acids. CDR3 nucleotides: TGTGCCAGTTCGCCCGGGACAGGGGGCTACGAGCAGTACTTC. The encoded protein is CASSPGTGGYEQYF.

The chain couples TRBV11-3 to TRBJ2-1, with 8 bases matching TRBD2. Germline CDR1 is SGHNT and CDR2 is YENEEA. The CDR3 spans 11 residues. Unmatched junction bases numbered 5, after V lost 5 bases and J lost 14 bases. The CDR3 spells CASSKAGEKFF. DNA of the CDR3: TGTGCCAGCAGCAAAGCGGGAGAAAAGTTCTTC.

Only one count was recorded for this clone. V usage is TRBV15 and J usage is TRBJ1-1; 8 bases match TRBD1. The CDR3 spans 18 residues. From germline, CDR1 is LNHNV and CDR2 YYDKDF (reference sequence). Trimming took 3 bases from V and 3 from J; bases not matched to a gene: 15. Written as DNA, the CDR3 is TGTGCCACCAGCAGGGGATGGACAGGGAGGGTGGTAGACACTGAAGCTTTCTTT. Encoded protein: CATSRGWTGRVVDTEAFF.

J is TRBJ1-1 and V is TRBV28; D ambiguous. This CDR3 spans 15 amino acids. Germline values: CDR1 MDHEN, CDR2 SYDVKM. V lost 1 base to trimming and J lost 4 bases, with 13 bases between them. The CDR3 nucleotides read TGTGCCAGCAGTTTATATCTGGGTCGGGGCACTGAAGCTTTCTTT. This gives the protein CASSLYLGRGTEAFF. The whole variable domain, filled in from reference TRBV28 and TRBJ1-1, reads DVKVTQSSRYLVKRTGEKVFLECVQDMDHENMFWYRQDPGLGLRLIYFSYDVKMKEKGDIPEGYSVSREKKERFSLILESASTNQTSMYLCASSLYLGRGTEAFFGQGTRLTVV.

This clone was recorded once. This sequence joins TRBV27 and TRBJ2-7; no definite D call. Germline CDR1 MNHEY, CDR2 SMNVEV (reference sequence). The CDR3 spans 12 residues. V was cut by 5 bases and J by 7 bases, with 12 bases left in between. This chain's CDR3 is CASSVNRGEQYF. CDR3 in DNA: TGTGCCAGCAGTGTAAACAGAGGAGAGCAGTACTTC.

The CDR3 bases are TGTGCCAGCAGCCCACAGACTAACAGGCGCCCTTCCGGGGTGGAACCCCAGCATTTT. It encodes CASSPQTNRRPSGVEPQHF. This sequence joins TRBV7-6 and TRBJ1-5; the D gene is possibly TRBD1 (5 bases). Germline V gene data show CDR1 as SGHVS and CDR2 as FNYEAQ. This CDR3 is 19 amino acids long. V was shortened by 5 bases and J by 10 bases, with 33 bases between the two germline ends.

The chain uses TRBV9 and TRBJ1-1, with no clear D. Per germline, CDR1 SGDLS and CDR2 YYNGEE. CDR3 length: 15 amino acids. Between the trimmed V and J ends, which lost 2 bases and 0 bases, there was a span of 11 bases. The CDR3 nucleotides are TGTGCCAGCAGCGTGTCTGGATACATGAACACTGAAGCTTTCTTT. This encodes CASSVSGYMNTEAFF.

The chain joins TRBV6-6 to TRBJ2-7; no reliable D call. V lost 2 bases to trimming and J lost 3 bases, with 8 bases between them. CDR3 length equals 13 residues. CDR1 is MNHNY and CDR2 is SVGAGI in the germline V gene (reference sequence). Here the CDR3 DNA reads TGTGCCAGCAGTTACGCAAAGGGCTACGAGCAGTACTTC. Its translation: CASSYAKGYEQYF.

The chain recombines TRBV7-6 with TRBJ2-7; TRBD2 matches at 7 bases. The CDR3 spans 15 residues. From germline, CDR1 is SGHVS and CDR2 FNYEAQ. V shed 6 bases, J shed 4 bases, and the junction held 12 bases outside the gene matches. DNA for the CDR3: TGTGCCAGCAGTCAAGGGGAGGGGACGCTTTACGAGCAGTACTTC. Its translation: CASSQGEGTLYEQYF. The full variable domain, in which reference TRBV7-6 and TRBJ2-7 provide the parts outside the CDR3, is GAGVSQSPRYKVTKRGQDVALRCDPISGHVSLYWYRQALGQGPEFLTYFNYEAQQDKSGLPNDRFSAERPEGSISTLTIQRTEQRDSAMYRCASSQGEGTLYEQYFGPGTRLTVT.

This chain links TRBV27 with TRBJ2-5; 7 bases fit TRBD1. This CDR3 is built from 15 residues. V was pared by 3 bases and J by 3 bases, with 7 bases of the junction left unmatched. Per germline, CDR1 MNHEY and CDR2 SMNVEV (reference sequence). The CDR3 sequence: CASSFRGQPKETQYF. The CDR3 bases are TGTGCCAGCAGTTTTCGGGGACAGCCCAAAGAGACCCAGTACTTC.